This T cell receptor beta chain was recorded in a study of OX40 agonist ivuxolimab in advanced cancers. Background on the study: The patients' treatment was ivuxolimab, an agonistic anti-OX40 (CD134) antibody.

General study points: The antigens recognized by the expanded peripheral T cells, that is their antigen specificity, were not determined. There was clonal expansion of CD4+ and CD8+ blood T cells by week 6 at 0.1 to 3.0 mg/kg.

Profiled with immunoSEQ multiplex PCR; TCRdb holds only in-frame clones, not every one. The sample has about 77,000 clones; around 87% are singletons. From germline, CDR1 is LNHDA and CDR2 SQIVND (reference sequence). Trimming took off 7 bases at V and 2 bases at J, with 15 bases between the two ends. The CDR3 loop spans 15 amino acids. This clone was found a few times. The antigen is not known. The TCR comes from an adult with an advanced solid tumor such as melanoma, head and neck, liver or kidney cancer. This material consisted of CD4+ or CD8+ T cells sorted from blood, taken in a trial of the OX40 agonist ivuxolimab. This chain uses TRBV19 with TRBJ1-5, with TRBD1 as a possible D gene (6 bases). This CDR3 is CASTETGTGNQPQHF. DNA of the CDR3: TGTGCCAGTACCGAAACAGGGACGGGCAATCAGCCCCAGCATTTT.